This T cell receptor (beta chain) was obtained from a study of control samples from healthy donors and cancer patients. Assay used: immunoSEQ multiplex PCR; TCRdb lists only in-frame clones, some missing. The data hold 150,000 to 180,000 clones, with approximately 96% observed a single time. V was cut by 0 bases and J by 6 bases, with 8 bases left in between. Germline V gene sequence: CDR1 ENHRY, CDR2 SYGVKD. The CDR3 spans 13 residues. Sequences were obtained from blood. This sequence originates from a man aged 40-50 years in good health. The rearrangement uses TRBV10-3 and TRBJ1-1; a weak D match, TRBD1 (6 bases). The chain's CDR3 is CAISESQGSEAFF. The CDR3 DNA reads as TGTGCCATCAGTGAGTCGCAGGGGTCTGAAGCTTTCTTT.